What follows describes a single T cell receptor beta chain. A read error may account for a junction end that differs from germline. The authors sequenced patients whose flow cytometry had shown CD8+CD57+ cell expansion. The TCR beta profiling, which covered VDJ combination and CDR3 sequence, was carried out using genomic DNA as the template. Using its own MiXCR run on the reads, TCRdb lists one record per CDR3 protein. Among 150,000 to 180,000 distinct CDR3 sequences listed, just over 50% were seen once. The data originate from a study of CD8+CD57+ T cells in acquired aplastic anemia. Overall study context: The sorted CD4+ and CD8+ cells yielded an average around 3 ug of DNA.

Material for sequencing was sorted CD4+, CD8+, or CD8+CD57+ T cells (not recorded which) from PBMCs. This clonotype was sampled from a human donor with aplastic anemia.

CDR3 protein: CASSEYTQYF. The CDR3 DNA sequence: TGTGCCAGCAGTGAATATACGCAGTATTTT. The chain has TRBV10-3 and TRBJ2-3; D ambiguous. Germline CDR1 ENHRY, CDR2 SYGVKD. CDR3 length equals 10 residues.